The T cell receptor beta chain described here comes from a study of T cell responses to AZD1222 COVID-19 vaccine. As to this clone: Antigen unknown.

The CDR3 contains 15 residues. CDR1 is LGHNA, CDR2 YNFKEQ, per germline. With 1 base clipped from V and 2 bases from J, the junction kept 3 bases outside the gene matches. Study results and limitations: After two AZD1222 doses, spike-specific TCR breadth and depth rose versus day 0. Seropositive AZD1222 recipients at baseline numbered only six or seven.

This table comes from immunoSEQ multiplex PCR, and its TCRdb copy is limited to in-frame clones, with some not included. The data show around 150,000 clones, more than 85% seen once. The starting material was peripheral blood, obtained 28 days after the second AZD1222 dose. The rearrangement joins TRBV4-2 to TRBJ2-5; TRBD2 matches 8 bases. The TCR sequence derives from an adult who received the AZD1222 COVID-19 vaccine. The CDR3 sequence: CASSQAGTRQETQYF. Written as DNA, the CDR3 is TGTGCCAGCAGCCAAGCGGGGACTAGACAAGAGACCCAGTACTTC.